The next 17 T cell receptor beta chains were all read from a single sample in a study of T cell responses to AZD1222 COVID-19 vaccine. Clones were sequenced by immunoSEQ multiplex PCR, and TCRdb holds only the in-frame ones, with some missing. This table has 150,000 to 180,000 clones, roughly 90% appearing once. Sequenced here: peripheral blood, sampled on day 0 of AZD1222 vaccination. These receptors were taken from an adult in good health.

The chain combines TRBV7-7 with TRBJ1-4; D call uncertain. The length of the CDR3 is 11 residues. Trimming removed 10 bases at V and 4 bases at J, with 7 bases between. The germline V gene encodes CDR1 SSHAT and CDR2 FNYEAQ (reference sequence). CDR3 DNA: TGTGCCACCGGATATAATGAAAAACTGTTTTTT. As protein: CATGYNEKLFF.

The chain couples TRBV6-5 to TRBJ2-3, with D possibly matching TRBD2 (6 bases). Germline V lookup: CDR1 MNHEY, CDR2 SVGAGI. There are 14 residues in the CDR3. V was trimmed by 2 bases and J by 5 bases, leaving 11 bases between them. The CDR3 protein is CASSYRDSQDTQYF. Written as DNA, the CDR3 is TGTGCCAGCAGTTACCGGGACTCTCAAGATACGCAGTATTTT.

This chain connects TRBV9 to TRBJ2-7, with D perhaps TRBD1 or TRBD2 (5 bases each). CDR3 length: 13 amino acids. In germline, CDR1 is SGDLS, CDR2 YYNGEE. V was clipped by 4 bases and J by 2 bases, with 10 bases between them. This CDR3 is CASSSGLTYEQYF. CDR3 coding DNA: TGTGCCAGCAGCTCGGGGCTTACCTACGAGCAGTACTTC.

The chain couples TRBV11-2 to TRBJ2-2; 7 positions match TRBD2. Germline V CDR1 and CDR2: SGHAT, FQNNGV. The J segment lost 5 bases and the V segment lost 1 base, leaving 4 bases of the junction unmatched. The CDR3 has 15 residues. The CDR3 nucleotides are TGTGCCAGCAGCTTAGGGCTAGCGGATACCGGGGAGCTGTTTTTT. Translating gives CASSLGLADTGELFF. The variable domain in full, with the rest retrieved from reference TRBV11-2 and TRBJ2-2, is EAGVAQSPRYKIIEKRQSVAFWCNPISGHATLYWYQQILGQGPKLLIQFQNNGVVDDSQLPKDRFSAERLKGVDSTLKIQPAKLEDSAVYLCASSLGLADTGELFFGEGSRLTVL.

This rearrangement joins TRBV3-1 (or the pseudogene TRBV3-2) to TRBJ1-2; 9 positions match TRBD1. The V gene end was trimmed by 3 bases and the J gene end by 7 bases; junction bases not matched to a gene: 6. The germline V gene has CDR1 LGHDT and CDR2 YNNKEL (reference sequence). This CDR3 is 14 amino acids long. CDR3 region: CASSQGDRVGGYTF. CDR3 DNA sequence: TGTGCCAGCAGCCAGGGGGACAGGGTCGGTGGCTACACCTTC.

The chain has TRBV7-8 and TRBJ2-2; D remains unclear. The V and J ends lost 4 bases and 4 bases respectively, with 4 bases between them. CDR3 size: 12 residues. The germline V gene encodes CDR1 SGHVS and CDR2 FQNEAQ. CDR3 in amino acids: CASSSPTGELFF. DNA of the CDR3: TGTGCCAGCAGCTCCCCCACCGGGGAGCTGTTTTTT.

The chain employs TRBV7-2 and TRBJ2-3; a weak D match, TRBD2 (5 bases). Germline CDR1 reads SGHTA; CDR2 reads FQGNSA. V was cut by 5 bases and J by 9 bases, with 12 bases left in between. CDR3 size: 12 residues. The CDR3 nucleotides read TGTGCCAGCAGCCCTTCGGGATACACGCAGTATTTT. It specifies CASSPSGYTQYF.

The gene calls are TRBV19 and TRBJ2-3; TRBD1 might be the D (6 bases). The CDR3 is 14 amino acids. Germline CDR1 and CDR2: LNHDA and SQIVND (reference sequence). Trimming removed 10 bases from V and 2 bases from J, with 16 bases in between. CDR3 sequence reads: CATHGQRITDTQYF. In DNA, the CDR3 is TGTGCCACTCACGGACAGCGGATCACAGATACGCAGTATTTT.

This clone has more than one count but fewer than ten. CDR3 sequence reads: CASSLSYGRSNYGYTF. The CDR3 DNA reads TGTGCCAGCAGCTTGTCTTACGGGAGATCTAACTATGGCTACACCTTC. The chain couples TRBV5-7 to TRBJ1-2; D uncertain. TRBV5-7 is given ORF status, its function remaining uncertain. This CDR3 has 16 residues. The germline V and J ends were trimmed by 1 base and 0 bases, with 13 bases remaining between them.

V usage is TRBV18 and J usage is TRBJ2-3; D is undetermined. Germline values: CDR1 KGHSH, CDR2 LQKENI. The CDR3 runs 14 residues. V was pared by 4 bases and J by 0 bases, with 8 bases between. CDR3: CASSRSQSTDTQYF. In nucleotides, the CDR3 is TGTGCCAGCTCACGTTCGCAGAGCACAGATACGCAGTATTTT. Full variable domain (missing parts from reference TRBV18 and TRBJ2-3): NAGVMQNPRHLVRRRGQEARLRCSPMKGHSHVYWYRQLPEEGLKFMVYLQKENIIDESGMPKERFSAEFPKEGPSILRIQQVVRGDSAAYFCASSRSQSTDTQYFGPGTRLTVL.

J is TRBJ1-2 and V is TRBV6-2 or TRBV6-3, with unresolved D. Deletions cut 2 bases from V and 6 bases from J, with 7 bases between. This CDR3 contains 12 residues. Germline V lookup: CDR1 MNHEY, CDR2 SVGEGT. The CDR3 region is CASSYMGDGYTF. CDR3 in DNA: TGTGCCAGCAGTTACATGGGAGATGGCTACACCTTC.

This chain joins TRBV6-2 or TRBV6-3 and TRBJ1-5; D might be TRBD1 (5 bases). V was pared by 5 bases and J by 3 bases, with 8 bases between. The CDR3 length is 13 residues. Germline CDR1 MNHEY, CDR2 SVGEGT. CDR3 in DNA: TGTGCCAGCAGTCTGGGGGTCAATCAGCCCCAGCATTTT. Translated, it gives CASSLGVNQPQHF.

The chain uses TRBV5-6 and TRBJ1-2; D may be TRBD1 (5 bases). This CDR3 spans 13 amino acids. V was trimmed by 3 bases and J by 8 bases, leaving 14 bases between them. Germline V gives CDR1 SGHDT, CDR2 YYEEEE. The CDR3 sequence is CASSWDSRRGYTF. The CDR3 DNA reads TGTGCCAGCAGCTGGGACTCGAGACGCGGCTACACCTTC.

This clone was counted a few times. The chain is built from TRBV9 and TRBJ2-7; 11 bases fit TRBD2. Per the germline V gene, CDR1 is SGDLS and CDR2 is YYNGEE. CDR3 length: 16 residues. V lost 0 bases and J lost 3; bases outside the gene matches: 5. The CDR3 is CASSVAASGGIYEQYF. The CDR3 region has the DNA TGTGCCAGCAGCGTAGCGGCTAGCGGGGGGATCTACGAGCAGTACTTC.

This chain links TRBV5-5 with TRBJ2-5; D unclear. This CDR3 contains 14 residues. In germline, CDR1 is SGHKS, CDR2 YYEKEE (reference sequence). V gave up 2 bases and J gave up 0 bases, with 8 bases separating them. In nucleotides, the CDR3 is TGTGCCAGCAGCTTTAGCACTGACCAAGAGACCCAGTACTTC. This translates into CASSFSTDQETQYF.

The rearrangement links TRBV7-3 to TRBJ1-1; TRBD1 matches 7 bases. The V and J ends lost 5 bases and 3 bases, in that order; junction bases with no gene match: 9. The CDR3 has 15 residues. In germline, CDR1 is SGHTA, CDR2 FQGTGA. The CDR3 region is CASSAHRGGDTEAFF. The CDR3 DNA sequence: TGTGCCAGCAGCGCCCACAGGGGTGGGGACACTGAAGCTTTCTTT.

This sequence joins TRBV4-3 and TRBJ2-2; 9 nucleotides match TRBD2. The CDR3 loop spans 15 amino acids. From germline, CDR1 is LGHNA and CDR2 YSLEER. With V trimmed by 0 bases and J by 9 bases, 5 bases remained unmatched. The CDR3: CASSQEGTSFRELFF. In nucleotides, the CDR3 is TGCGCCAGCAGCCAAGAAGGGACTAGCTTTCGGGAGCTGTTTTTT.